The entry below gives a single TCR beta chain sequence along with its context. This entry comes from a study of blood T cell repertoires in COVID-19. Across the study: Sample material is recorded as cDNA or gDNA derived from T cells, B-cell-depleted T cells, or PBMCs.

Using immunoSEQ multiplex PCR, the repertoire was profiled, and TCRdb retains in-frame clones only, with some absent. Here the sample spans some 320,000 clones, 89% being singletons. Germline V gives CDR1 MDHEN, CDR2 SYDVKM. The junction had 4 bases not matched to a gene; V was cut back by 7 bases and J by 5 bases. The CDR3 has 14 residues. The TCR sequence derives from a man aged 55-75 years who had recovered from COVID-19. The gene calls are TRBV28 and TRBJ2-2; 10 bases map to TRBD2. Input material: PBMCs or T cells enriched from blood (not recorded which). The CDR3 reads CASISGRRTGELFF. The DNA of the CDR3 is TGTGCCAGCATTAGCGGGAGGAGAACCGGGGAGCTGTTTTTT.